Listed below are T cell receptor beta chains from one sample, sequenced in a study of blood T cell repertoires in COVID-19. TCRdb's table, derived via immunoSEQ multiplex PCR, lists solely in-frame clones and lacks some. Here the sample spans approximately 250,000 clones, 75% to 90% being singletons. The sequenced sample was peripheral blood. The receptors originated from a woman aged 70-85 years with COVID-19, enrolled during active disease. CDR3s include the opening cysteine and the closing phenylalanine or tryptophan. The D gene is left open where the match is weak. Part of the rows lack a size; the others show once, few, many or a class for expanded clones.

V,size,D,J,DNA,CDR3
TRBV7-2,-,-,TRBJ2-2,TGTGCCAGCAGTCCAGGGTTGTGGAACACCGGGGAGCTGTTTTTT,CASSPGLWNTGELFF
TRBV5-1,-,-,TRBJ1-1,TGCGCCAGCAGCTTAGAGAGAAACACTGAAGCTTTCTTT,CASSLERNTEAFF
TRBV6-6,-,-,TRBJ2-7,TGTGCCAGCAGTTACAGCTCAGGGCAGTACTTC,CASSYSSGQYF
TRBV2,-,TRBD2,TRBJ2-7,TGTGCCAGTTCCCGGGAGGCCGTATACGAGCAGTACTTC,CASSREAVYEQYF
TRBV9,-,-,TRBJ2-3,TGTGCCAGCAGCGGCGGAGGGGGCACCACAGATACGCAGTATTTT,CASSGGGGTTDTQYF
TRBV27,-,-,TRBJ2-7,TGTGCCAGCACTCAGGGCTACGAGCAGTACTTC,CASTQGYEQYF
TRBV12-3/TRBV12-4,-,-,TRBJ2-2,TGTGCCAGCAGCTACAGGGCCGGGGAGCTGTTTTTT,CASSYRAGELFF
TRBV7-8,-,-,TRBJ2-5,TGTGCCAGCAGCTCCCTCGTCGGGTCCGAGACCCAGTACTTC,CASSSLVGSETQYF
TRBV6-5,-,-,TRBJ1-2,TGTGCCAGCAGTTACTCGGGCAGGGAGGCAAGCACCTTC,CASSYSGREASTF
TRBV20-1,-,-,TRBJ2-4,TGCAGTCCCCAGTCAGGACAGCTACAGTACTTC,CSPQSGQLQYF
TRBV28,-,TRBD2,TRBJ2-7,TGTGCCAGCAGTAGCGGGGCGATCTACGAGCAGTACTTC,CASSSGAIYEQYF
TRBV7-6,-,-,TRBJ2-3,TGTGCCAGCAGCCGAGAGGGCTCTTCGTCCGATACGCAGTATTTT,CASSREGSSSDTQYF
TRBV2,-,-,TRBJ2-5,TGTGCCAGCAGTTACACAGGGAGCGTGGAGACCCAGTACTTC,CASSYTGSVETQYF
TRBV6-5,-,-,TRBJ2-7,TGTGCCACCTCGGCCCGGGGCGGGGTCCACGAGCAGTACTTC,CATSARGGVHEQYF
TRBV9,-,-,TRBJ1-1,TGTGCCAGCAGCCGGGACATGAACACTGAAGCTTTCTTT,CASSRDMNTEAFF
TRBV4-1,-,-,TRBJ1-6,TGCGCCAGCAGCCAACCTTCGAGGATCGACTCACCCCTCCACTTT,CASSQPSRIDSPLHF
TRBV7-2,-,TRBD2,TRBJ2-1,TGTGCCAGCAGCCCCCAGACTAGCGGGGGTAATGAGCAGTTCTTC,CASSPQTSGGNEQFF
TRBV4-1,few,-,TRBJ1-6,TGCGCCAGCAGCCAAGGTCTTTCCTCACCCCTCCACTTT,CASSQGLSSPLHF
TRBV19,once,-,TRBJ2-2,TGTGCCAGTAGTATAGACTCGAACACCGGGGAGCTGTTTTTT,CASSIDSNTGELFF
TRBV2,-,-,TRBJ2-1,TGTGCCAGCTCCCTAGCGAGGGAATCCTACAATGAGCAGTTCTTC,CASSLARESYNEQFF
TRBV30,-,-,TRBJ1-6,TGTGCCTGGAGGCGGCTTAATTCACCCCTCCACTTT,CAWRRLNSPLHF
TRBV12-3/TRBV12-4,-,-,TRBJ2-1,TGTGCCAGCAGTTTGAGGCACCATGAGCAGTTCTTC,CASSLRHHEQFF
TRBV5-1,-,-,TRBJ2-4,TGCGCCAGCAGCTTGGAAGGGGTACTTCTCGCCAAAAACATTCAGTACTTC,CASSLEGVLLAKNIQYF
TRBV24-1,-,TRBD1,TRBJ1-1,TGTGCCACCAGTGATGGACAGGTGGACACTGAAGCTTTCTTT,CATSDGQVDTEAFF
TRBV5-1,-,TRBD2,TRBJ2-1,TGCGCCAGCAGCTTGACTAGCGGGGGGGCTTACAATGAGCAGTTCTTC,CASSLTSGGAYNEQFF
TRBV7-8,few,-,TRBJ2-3,TGTGCCAGCAGTCCTCCGCGTGTAGATACGCAGTATTTT,CASSPPRVDTQYF
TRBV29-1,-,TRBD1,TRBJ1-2,TGCAGCGTTGAAAGGACAGGGGGCGCGGGCTACACCTTC,CSVERTGGAGYTF
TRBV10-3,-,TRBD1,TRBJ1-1,TGTGCCATCAGCCCGCAGGGGGACGCCACTGAAGCTTTCTTT,CAISPQGDATEAFF
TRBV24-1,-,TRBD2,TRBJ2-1,TGTGCCACAATCGGACTAGCGGGGGGGAATGAGCAGTTCTTC,CATIGLAGGNEQFF
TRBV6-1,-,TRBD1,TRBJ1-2,TGTGCCAGCAGTGAATTCGGGGACAGGAACTATGGCTACACCTTC,CASSEFGDRNYGYTF
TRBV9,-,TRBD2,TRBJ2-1,TGTGCCAGCAGCCCTCGGACTAGCTCCTACAATGAGCAGTTCTTC,CASSPRTSSYNEQFF
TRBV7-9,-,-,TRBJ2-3,TGTGCCAGCAGCTTAGGGACTGGGAACACAGATACGCAGTATTTT,CASSLGTGNTDTQYF
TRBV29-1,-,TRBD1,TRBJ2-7,TGCAGCGTTCGTAGGGACAGGGAGGCCTACGAGCAGTACTTC,CSVRRDREAYEQYF
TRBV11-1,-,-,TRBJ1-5,TGTGCCAGCAGCTTTGGCGGGAGCAATCAGCCCCAGCATTTT,CASSFGGSNQPQHF
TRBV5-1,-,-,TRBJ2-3,TGCGCCAGCAGTTTCGGGGGGCCGAACACAGATACGCAGTATTTT,CASSFGGPNTDTQYF
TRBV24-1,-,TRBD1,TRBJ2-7,TGTGCCACCAGTGATCCGGGGACAGGGGATTACGAGCAGTACTTC,CATSDPGTGDYEQYF
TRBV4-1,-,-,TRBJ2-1,TGCGCCAGCAGCCATTGGGGACTCCCTTTAATGGATGAGCAGTTCTTC,CASSHWGLPLMDEQFF
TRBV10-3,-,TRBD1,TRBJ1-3,TGTGCCATCAGTGGAGGGGACAGGGGAAACACCATATATTTT,CAISGGDRGNTIYF
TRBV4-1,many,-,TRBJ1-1,TGCGCCAGCAGCCAGACAGGATTGATCACTGAAGCTTTCTTT,CASSQTGLITEAFF
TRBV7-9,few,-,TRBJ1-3,TGTGCCAGCAGCTTAGCGCAGGGCTCTGGAAACACCATATATTTT,CASSLAQGSGNTIYF
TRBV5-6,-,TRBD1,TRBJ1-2,TGTGCCAGCAGCTTACAGGGGGCGCGCTATGGCTACACCTTC,CASSLQGARYGYTF
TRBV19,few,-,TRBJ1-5,TGTGCCAGCCTTAAGCAGGGGTTGGGACAGCCCCAGCATTTT,CASLKQGLGQPQHF
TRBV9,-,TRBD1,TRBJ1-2,TGTGCCAGCAGCGTAGCCGGACAGGGTTCGACTGGCTACACCTTC,CASSVAGQGSTGYTF
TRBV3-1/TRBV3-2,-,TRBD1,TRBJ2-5,TGTGCCAGCAGCCAGGGACAGGCCTTCTTGATCGGAAAGACCCAGTACTTC,CASSQGQAFLIGKTQYF
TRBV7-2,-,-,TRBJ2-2,TGTGCCAGCAGCCCGTTTAGCGGAGCGAACACCGGGGAGCTGTTTTTT,CASSPFSGANTGELFF
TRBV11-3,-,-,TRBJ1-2,TGTGCCAGCACCCACGGGGGGGTAGGATCGGATGGCTACACCTTC,CASTHGGVGSDGYTF
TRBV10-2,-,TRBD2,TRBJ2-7,TGCGCCAGCCTAAGGGGAGGGGAGCAGTACTTC,CASLRGGEQYF
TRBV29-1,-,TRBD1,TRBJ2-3,TGCAGCGTTGGCCCGGGACAGACCACAGATACGCAGTATTTT,CSVGPGQTTDTQYF
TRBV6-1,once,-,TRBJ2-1,TGTGCCAGCAGTGCCCCTGGAGGGCGACACTACAATGAGCAGTTCTTC,CASSAPGGRHYNEQFF
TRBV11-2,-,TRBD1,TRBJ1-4,TGTGCCAGCAGCCAACAGACAGGGGGCAAAGAAAAACTGTTTTTT,CASSQQTGGKEKLFF
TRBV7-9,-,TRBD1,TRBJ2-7,TGTGCCAGCAGCTTAGCGCAGGGACAGGGATACGAGCAGTACTTC,CASSLAQGQGYEQYF
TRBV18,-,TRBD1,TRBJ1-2,TGTGCCAGCTCCCTGACAGGGACTAACTATGGCTACACCTTC,CASSLTGTNYGYTF
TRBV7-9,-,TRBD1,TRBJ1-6,TGTGCCAGCAGCTTAGCCGGGACAGGGTCCAATTCACCCCTCCACTTT,CASSLAGTGSNSPLHF
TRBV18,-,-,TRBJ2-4,TGTGCCAGCTCACCGCCGGGGGTAAACATTCAGTACTTC,CASSPPGVNIQYF